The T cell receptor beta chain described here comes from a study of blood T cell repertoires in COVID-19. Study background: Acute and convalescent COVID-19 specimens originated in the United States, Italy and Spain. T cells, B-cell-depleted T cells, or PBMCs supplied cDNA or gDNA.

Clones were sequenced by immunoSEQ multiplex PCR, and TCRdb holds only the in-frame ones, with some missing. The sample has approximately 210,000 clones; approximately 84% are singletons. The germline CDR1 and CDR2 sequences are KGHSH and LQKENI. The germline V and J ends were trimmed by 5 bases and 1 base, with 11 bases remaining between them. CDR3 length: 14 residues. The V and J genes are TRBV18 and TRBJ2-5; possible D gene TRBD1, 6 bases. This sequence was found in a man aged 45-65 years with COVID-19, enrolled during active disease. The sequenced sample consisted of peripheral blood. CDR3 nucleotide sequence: TGTGCCAGCTCAGCACTGGACAGCCAAGAGACCCAGTACTTC. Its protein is CASSALDSQETQYF.